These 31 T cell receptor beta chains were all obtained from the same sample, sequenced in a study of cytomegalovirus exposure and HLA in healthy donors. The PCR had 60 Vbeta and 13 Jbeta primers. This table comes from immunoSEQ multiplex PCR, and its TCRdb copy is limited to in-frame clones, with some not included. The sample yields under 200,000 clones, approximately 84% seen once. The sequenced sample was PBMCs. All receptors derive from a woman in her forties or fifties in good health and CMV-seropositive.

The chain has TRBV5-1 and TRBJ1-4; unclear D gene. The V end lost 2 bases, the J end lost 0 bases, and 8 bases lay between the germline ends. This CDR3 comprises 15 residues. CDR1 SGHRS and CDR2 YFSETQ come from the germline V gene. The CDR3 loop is CASSFSQPTNEKLFF. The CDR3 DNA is TGCGCCAGCAGCTTTAGCCAACCAACTAATGAAAAACTGTTTTTT.

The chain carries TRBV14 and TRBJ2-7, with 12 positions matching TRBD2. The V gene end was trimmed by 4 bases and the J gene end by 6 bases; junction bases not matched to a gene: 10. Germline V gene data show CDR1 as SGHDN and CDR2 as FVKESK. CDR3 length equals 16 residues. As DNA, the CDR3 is TGTGCCAGCAGCCCCTTTCGACTAGCGGGAGAGTCCGAGCAGTACTTC. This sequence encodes CASSPFRLAGESEQYF.

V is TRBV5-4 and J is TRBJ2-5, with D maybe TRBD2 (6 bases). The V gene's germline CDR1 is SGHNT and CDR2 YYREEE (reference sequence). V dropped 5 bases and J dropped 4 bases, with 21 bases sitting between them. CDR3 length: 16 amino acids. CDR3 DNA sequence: TGTGCCAGCAGTAAGCTTGTTTCCGTCGGGAGAGAGACCCAGTACTTC. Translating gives CASSKLVSVGRETQYF.

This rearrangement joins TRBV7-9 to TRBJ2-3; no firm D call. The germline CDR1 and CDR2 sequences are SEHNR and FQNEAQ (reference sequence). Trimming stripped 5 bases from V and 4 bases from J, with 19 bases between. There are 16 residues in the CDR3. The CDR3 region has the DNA TGTGCCAGCAGCCACGGCTACGGTGGGCCGTCAGATACGCAGTATTTT. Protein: CASSHGYGGPSDTQYF. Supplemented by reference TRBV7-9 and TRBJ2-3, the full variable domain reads DTGVSQNPRHKITKRGQNVTFRCDPISEHNRLYWYRQTLGQGPEFLTYFQNEAQLEKSRLLSDRFSAERPKGSFSTLEIQRTEQGDSAMYLCASSHGYGGPSDTQYFGPGTRLTVL.

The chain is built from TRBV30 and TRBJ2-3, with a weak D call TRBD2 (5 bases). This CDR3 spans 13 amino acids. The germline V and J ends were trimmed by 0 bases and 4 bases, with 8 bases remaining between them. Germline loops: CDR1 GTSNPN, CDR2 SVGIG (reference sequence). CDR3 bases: TGTGCCTGGAGTGTAACGGGATCAGATACGCAGTATTTT. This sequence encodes CAWSVTGSDTQYF.

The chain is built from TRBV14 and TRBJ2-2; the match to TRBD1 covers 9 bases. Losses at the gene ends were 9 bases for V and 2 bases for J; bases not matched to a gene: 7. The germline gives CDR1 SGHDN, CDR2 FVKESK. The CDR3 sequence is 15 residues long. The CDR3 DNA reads TGTGCCAGTCATCGGACAGGGGAAAACACCGGGGAGCTGTTTTTT. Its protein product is CASHRTGENTGELFF.

CDR3 loop: CASSLVLAGADEQFF. The CDR3 nucleotides read TGTGCCAGCAGCTTAGTTCTAGCGGGAGCTGATGAGCAGTTCTTC. The chain has TRBV7-9 and TRBJ2-1, with 10 bases identical to TRBD2. Germline V gene data show CDR1 as SEHNR and CDR2 as FQNEAQ (reference sequence). This CDR3 has 15 amino acids. V was pared by 1 base and J by 8 bases, with 5 bases of the junction left unmatched.

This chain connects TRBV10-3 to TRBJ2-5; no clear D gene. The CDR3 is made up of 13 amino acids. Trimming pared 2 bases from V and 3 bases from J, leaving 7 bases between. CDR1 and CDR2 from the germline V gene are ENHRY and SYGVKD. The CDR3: CAISEEEEETQYF. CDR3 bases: TGTGCCATCAGTGAGGAAGAGGAAGAGACCCAGTACTTC.

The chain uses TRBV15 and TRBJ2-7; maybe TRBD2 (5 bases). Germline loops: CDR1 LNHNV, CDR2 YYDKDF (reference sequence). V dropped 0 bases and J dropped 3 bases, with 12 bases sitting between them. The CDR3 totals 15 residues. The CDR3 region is CATSRDRGAGYEQYF. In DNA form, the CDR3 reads TGTGCCACCAGCAGAGATCGGGGAGCCGGCTACGAGCAGTACTTC.

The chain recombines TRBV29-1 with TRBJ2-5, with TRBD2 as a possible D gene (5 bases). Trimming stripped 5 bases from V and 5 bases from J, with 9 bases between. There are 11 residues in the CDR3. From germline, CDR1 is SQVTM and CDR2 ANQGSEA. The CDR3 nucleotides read TGCAGCGTTTCACCGGGGGAGACCCAGTACTTC. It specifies CSVSPGETQYF.

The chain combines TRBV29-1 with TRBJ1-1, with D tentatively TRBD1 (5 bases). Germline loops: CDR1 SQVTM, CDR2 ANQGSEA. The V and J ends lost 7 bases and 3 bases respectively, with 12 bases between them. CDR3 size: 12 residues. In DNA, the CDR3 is TGCAGCGCGGGCTGGGGGGACACTGAAGCTTTCTTT. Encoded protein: CSAGWGDTEAFF.

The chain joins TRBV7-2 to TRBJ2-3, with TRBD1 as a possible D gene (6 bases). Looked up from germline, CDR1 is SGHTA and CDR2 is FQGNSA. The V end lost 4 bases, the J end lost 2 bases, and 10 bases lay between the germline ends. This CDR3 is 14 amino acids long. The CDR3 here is CASSYRTATDTQYF. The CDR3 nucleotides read TGTGCCAGCAGCTATCGGACAGCCACAGATACGCAGTATTTT.

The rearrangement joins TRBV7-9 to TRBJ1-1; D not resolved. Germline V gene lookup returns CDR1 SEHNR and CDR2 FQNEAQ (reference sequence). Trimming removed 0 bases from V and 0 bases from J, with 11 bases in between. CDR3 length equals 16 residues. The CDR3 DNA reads TGTGCCAGCAGCTTAGCGCGAGAGCTGATGAACACTGAAGCTTTCTTT. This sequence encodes CASSLARELMNTEAFF.

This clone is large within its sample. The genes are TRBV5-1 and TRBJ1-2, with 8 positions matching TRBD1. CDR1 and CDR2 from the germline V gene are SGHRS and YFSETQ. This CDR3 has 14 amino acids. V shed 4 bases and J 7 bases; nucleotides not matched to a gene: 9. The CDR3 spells CASSPDRVGSGYTF. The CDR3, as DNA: TGCGCCAGCAGCCCGGACAGGGTCGGCAGTGGCTACACCTTC.

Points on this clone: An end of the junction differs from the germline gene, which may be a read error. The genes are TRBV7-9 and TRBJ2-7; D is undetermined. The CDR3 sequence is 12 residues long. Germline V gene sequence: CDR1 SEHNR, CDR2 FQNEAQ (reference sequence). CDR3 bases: TGTTCCAGCTACGGCGGCCAATACGAGCAGTACTTC. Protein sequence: CSSYGGQYEQYF. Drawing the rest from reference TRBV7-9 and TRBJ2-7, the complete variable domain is DTGVSQNPRHKITKRGQNVTFRCDPISEHNRLYWYRQTLGQGPEFLTYFQNEAQLEKSRLLSDRFSAERPKGSFSTLEIQRTEQGDSAMYLCSSYGGQYEQYFGPGTRLTVT.

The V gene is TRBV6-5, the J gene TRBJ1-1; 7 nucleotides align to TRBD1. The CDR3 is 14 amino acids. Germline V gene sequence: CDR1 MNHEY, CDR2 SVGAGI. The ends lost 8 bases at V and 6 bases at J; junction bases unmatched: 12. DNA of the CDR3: TGTGCCAGCTTCCTACGACAGGGTTTCCCTGAAGCTTTCTTT. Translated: CASFLRQGFPEAFF.

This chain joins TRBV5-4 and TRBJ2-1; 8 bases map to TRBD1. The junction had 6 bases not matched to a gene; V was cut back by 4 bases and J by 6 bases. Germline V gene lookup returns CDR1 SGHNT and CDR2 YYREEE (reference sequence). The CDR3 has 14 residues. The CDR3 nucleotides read TGTGCCAGCAGCGGCCGGGACAGGTTCAATGAGCAGTTCTTC. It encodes CASSGRDRFNEQFF.

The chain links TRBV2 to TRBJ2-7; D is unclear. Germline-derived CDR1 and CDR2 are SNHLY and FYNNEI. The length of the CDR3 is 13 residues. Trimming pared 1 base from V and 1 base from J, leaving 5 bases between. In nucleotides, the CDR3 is TGTGCCAGCAGTGAAGACAGATCCTACGAGCAGTACTTC. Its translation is CASSEDRSYEQYF.

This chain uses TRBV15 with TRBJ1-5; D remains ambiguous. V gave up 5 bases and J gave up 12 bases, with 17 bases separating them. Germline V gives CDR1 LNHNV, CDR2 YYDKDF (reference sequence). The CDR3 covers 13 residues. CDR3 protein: CATSDGEGVLQHF. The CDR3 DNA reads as TGTGCCACCAGCGACGGTGAGGGCGTACTCCAGCATTTT.

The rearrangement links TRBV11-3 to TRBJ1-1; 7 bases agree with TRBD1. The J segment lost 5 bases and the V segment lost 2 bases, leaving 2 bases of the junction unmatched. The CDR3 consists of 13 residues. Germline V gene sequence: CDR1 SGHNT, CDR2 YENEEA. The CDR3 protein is CASSLQTGTEAFF. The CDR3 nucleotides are TGTGCCAGCAGCTTACAGACAGGGACTGAAGCTTTCTTT. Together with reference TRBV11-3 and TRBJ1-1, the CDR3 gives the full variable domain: EAGVVQSPRYKIIEKKQPVAFWCNPISGHNTLYWYLQNLGQGPELLIRYENEEAVDDSQLPKDRFSAERLKGVDSTLKIQPAELGDSAVYLCASSLQTGTEAFFGQGTRLTVV.

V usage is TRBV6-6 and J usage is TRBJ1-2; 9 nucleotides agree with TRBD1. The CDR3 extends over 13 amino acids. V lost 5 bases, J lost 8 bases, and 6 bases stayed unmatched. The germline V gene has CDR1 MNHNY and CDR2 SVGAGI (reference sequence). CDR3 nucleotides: TGTGCCAGCAGTAAACAGGGGGCAACGGGCTACACCTTC. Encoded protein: CASSKQGATGYTF.

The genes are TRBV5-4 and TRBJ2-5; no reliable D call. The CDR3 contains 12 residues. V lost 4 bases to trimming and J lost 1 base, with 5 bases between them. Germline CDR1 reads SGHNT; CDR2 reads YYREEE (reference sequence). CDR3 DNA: TGTGCCAGCAGCGCGTTCCAAGAGACCCAGTACTTC. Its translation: CASSAFQETQYF.

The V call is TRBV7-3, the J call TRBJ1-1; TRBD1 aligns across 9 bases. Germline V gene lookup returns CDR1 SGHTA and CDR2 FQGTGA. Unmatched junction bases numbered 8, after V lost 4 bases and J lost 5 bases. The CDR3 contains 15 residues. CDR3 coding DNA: TGTGCCAGCAGCTCTCCGGGACAGGGTCTTACTGAAGCTTTCTTT. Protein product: CASSSPGQGLTEAFF.

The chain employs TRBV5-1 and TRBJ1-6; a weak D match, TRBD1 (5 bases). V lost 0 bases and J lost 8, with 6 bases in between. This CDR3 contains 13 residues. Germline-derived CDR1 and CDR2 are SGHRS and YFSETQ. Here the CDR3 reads CASSLETDSPLHF. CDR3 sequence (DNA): TGCGCCAGCAGCTTGGAGACAGATTCACCCCTCCACTTT. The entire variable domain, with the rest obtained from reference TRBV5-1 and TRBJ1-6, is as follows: KAGVTQTPRYLIKTRGQQVTLSCSPISGHRSVSWYQQTPGQGLQFLFEYFSETQRNKGNFPGRFSGRQFSNSRSEMNVSTLELGDSALYLCASSLETDSPLHFGNGTRLTVT.

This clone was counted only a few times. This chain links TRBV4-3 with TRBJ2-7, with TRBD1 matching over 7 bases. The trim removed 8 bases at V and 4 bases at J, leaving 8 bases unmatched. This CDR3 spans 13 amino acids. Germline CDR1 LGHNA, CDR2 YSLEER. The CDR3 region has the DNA TGCGCCAGCCCCCGGACAGGATGTTACGAGCAGTACTTC. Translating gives CASPRTGCYEQYF.

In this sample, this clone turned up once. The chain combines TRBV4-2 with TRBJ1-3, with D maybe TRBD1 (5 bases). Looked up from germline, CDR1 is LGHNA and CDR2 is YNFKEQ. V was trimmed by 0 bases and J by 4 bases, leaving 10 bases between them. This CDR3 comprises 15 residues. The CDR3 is CASSQEWGFGNTIYF. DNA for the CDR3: TGTGCCAGCAGCCAAGAATGGGGCTTCGGAAACACCATATATTTT.

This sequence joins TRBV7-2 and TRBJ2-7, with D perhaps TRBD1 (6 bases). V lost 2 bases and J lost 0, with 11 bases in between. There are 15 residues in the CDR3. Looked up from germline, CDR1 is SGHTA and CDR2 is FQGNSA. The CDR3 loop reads CASSLFGTLSYEQYF. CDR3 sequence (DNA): TGTGCCAGCAGCTTATTCGGGACACTCTCCTACGAGCAGTACTTC.

The CDR3 region has the DNA TGTGCACGGACGGGTTCAGGACAGGGAAATTTCGGCGGCTACACCTTC. The encoded protein is CARTGSGQGNFGGYTF. This chain joins TRBV30 and TRBJ1-2; TRBD1 aligns across 8 bases. From germline, CDR1 is GTSNPN and CDR2 SVGIG (reference sequence). The CDR3 spans 16 residues.

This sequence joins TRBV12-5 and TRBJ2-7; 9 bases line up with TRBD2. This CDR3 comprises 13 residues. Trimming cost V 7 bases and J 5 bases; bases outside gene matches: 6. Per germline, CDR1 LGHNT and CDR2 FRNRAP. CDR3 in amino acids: CASAVSGGHEQYF. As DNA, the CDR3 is TGTGCTAGTGCTGTTAGCGGGGGCCACGAGCAGTACTTC.

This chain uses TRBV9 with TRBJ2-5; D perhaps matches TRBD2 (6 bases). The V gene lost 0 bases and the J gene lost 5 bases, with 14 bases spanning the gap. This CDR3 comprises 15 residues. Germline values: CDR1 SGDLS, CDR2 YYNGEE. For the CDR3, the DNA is TGTGCCAGCAGCGTAGGAGGAGGGGATTTGGAGACCCAGTACTTC. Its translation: CASSVGGGDLETQYF.

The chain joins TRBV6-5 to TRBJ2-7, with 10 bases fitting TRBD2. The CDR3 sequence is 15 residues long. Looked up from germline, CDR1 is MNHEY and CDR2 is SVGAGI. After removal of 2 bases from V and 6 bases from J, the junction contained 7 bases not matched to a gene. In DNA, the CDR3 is TGTGCCAGCAGTTACCTGGGAGGGACTAGCGCCGAGCAGTACTTC. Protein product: CASSYLGGTSAEQYF.